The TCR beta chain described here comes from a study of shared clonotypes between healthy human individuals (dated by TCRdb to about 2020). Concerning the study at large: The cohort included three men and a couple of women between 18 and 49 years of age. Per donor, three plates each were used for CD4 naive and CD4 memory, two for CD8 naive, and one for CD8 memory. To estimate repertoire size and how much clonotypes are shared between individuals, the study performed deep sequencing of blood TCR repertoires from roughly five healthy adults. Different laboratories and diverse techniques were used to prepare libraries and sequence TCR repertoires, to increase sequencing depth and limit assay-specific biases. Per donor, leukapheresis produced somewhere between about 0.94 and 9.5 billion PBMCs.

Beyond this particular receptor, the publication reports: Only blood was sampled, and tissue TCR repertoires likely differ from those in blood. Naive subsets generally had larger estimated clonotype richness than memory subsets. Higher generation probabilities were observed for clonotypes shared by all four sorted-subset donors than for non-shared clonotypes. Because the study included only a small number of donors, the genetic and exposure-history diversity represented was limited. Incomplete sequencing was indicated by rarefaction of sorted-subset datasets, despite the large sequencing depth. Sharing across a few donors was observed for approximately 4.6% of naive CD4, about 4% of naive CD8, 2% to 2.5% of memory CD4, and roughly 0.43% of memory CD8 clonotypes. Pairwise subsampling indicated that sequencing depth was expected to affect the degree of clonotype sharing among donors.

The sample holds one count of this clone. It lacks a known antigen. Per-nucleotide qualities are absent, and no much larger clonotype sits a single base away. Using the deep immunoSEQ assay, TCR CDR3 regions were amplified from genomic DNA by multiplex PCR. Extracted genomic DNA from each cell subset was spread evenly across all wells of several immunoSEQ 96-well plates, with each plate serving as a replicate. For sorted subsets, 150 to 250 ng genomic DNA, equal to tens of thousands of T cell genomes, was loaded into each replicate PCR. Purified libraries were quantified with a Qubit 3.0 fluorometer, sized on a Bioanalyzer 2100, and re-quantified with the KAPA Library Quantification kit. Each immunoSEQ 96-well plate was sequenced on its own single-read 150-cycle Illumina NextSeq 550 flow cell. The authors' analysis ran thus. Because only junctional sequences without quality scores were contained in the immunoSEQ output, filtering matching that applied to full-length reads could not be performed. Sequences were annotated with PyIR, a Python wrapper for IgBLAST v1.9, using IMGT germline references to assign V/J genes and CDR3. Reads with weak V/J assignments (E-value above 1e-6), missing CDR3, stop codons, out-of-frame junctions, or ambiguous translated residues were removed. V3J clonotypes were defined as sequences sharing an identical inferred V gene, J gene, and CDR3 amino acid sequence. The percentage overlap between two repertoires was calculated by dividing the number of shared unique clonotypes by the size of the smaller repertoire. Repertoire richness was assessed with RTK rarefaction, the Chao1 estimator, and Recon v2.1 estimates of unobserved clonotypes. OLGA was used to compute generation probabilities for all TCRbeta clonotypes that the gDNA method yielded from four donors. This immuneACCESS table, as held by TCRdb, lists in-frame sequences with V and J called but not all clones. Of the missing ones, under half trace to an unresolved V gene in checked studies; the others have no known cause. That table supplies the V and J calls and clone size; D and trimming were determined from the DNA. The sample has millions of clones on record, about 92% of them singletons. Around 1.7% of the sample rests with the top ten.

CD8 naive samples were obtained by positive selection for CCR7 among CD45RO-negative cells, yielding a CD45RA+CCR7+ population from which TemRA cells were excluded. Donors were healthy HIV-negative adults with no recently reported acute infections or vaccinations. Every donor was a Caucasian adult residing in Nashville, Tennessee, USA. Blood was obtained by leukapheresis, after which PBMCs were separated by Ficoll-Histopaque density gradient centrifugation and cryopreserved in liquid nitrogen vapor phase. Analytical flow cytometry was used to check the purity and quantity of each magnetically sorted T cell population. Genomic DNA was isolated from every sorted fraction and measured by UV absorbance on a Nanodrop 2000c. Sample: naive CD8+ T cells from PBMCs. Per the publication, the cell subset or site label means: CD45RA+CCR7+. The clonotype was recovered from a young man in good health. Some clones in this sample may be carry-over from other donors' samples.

The CDR3 sequence is CASNHRGRPDTQYF. The sequenced DNA is TGTGCCAGCAACCACAGGGGGCGACCAGATACGCAGTATTTT. Recombination joined TRBV2 with TRBJ2-3, with 9 junctional bases fitting TRBD1. The CDR3, cysteine through phenylalanine, is 14 amino acids long. Only the CDR3 portion is preserved as DNA: 42 bases, with reading frame beginning at the first base. Here V drops 7 bases and J drops 4 bases, and the junction holds 6 bases not matched to any gene. The CDR1 and CDR2 encoded by the germline V gene are SNHLY and FYNNEI. With all but the CDR3 taken from the reference TRBV2 and TRBJ2-3 genes, the full variable domain is: EPEVTQTPSHQVTQMGQEVILRCVPISNHLYFYWYRQILGQKVEFLVSFYNNEISEKSEIFDDQFSVERPDGSNFTLKIRSTKLEDSAMYFCASNHRGRPDTQYFGPGTRLTVL.